This T cell receptor (beta chain) was captured by sequencing in a study of T cell changes during pregnancy in multiple sclerosis. Produced via immunoSEQ multiplex PCR; TCRdb's table is partial and in-frame only. The table has fewer than 95,000 clones, around 92% seen once. CDR1 and CDR2 from the germline V gene are MGHRA and YSYEKL. V lost 5 bases and J lost 3; bases outside the gene matches: 8. There are 15 residues in the CDR3. The rearrangement uses TRBV4-1 and TRBJ2-7; 9 bases are a match to TRBD1. The clonotype comes from a female donor with multiple sclerosis, enrolled in a pregnancy study. Sequencing used peripheral blood, obtained in the third trimester of pregnancy. The CDR3 loop is CASSGRSGQGYEQYF. The CDR3 bases are TGCGCCAGCAGCGGTCGTTCGGGACAGGGCTACGAGCAGTACTTC.